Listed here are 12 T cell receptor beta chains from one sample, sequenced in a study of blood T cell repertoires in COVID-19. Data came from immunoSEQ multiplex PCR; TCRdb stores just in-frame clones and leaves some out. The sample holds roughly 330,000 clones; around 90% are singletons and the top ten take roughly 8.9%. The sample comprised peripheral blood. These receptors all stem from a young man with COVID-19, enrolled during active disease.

CDR3 sequence: CASSPRGRNTDTQYF. CDR3 nucleotides: TGTGCCAGCAGCCCCAGGGGAAGGAACACAGATACGCAGTATTTT. The rearrangement links TRBV27 to TRBJ2-3, with a possible D match to TRBD1 (6 bases). With 6 bases removed from V and 2 bases from J, the gap between germline ends came to 15 bases. The germline V gene has CDR1 MNHEY and CDR2 SMNVEV (reference sequence). The CDR3 contains 15 residues.

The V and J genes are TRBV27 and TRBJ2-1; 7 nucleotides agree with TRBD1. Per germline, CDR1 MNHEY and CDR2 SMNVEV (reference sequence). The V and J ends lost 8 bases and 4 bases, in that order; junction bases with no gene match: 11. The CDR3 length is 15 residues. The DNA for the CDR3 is TGTGCCAGCGCCCCCAGGGACAGTGTTTACAATGAGCAGTTCTTC. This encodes CASAPRDSVYNEQFF.

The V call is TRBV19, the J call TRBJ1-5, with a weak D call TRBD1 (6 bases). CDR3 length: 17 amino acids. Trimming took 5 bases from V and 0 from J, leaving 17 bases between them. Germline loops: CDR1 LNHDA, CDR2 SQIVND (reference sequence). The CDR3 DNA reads TGTGCCAGTAGTTCCGGACAGCAGAGTTATAGCAATCAGCCCCAGCATTTT. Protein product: CASSSGQQSYSNQPQHF.

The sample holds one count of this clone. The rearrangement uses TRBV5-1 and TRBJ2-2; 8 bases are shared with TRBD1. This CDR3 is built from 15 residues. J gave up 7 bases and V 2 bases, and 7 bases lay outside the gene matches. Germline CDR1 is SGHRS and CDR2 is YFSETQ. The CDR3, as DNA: TGCGCCAGCAGCTTCCTGACAGGGGATGACGGGGAGCTGTTTTTT. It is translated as CASSFLTGDDGELFF.

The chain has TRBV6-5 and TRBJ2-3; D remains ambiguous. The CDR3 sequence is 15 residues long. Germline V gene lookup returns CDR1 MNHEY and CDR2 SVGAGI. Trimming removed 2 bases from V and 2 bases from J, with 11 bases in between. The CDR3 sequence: CASSYQVSITDTQYF. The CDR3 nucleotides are TGTGCCAGCAGTTACCAGGTTTCCATCACAGATACGCAGTATTTT.

Written as DNA, the CDR3 is TGCGCCAGCAGCTTGGACAGGTGGGAGACCCAGTACTTC. Protein product: CASSLDRWETQYF. The chain uses TRBV5-1 and TRBJ2-5, with a tentative D call TRBD1 (5 bases). V lost 0 bases and J lost 5, with 8 bases in between. Germline CDR1 SGHRS, CDR2 YFSETQ. This CDR3 is 13 amino acids long.

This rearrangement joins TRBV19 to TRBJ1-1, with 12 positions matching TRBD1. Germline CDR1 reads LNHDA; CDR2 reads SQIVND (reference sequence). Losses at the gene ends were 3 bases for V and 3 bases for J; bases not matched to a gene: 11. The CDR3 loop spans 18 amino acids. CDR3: CASSIPRDRGRSDTEAFF. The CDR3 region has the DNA TGTGCCAGTAGTATTCCCCGGGACAGGGGGCGTTCCGACACTGAAGCTTTCTTT.

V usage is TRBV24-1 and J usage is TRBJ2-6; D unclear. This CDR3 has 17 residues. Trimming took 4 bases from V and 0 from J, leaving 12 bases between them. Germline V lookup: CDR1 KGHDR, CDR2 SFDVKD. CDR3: CATSDPGSYSGANVLTF. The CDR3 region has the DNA TGTGCCACCAGTGACCCCGGGTCCTACTCTGGGGCCAACGTCCTGACTTTC.

CDR3 loop: CASSSQGPRQPQHF. In DNA form, the CDR3 reads TGTGCCAGCAGTTCACAGGGTCCCAGGCAGCCCCAGCATTTT. The J gene is TRBJ1-5, the V gene TRBV28; D might be TRBD1 (6 bases). Germline V gene sequence: CDR1 MDHEN, CDR2 SYDVKM. The CDR3 is made up of 14 amino acids. Trimming stripped 4 bases from V and 7 bases from J, with 14 bases between.

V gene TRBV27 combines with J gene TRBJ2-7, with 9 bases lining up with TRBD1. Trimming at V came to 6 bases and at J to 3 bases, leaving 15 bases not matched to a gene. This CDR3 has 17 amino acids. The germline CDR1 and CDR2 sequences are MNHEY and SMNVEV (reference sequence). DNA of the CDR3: TGTGCCAGCAGCCTCCAGAGCCCGGGACAGGGTAACTACGAGCAGTACTTC. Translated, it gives CASSLQSPGQGNYEQYF.

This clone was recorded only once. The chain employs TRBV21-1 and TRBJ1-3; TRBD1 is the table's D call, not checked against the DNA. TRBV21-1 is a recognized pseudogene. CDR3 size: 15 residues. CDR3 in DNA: TGTGCCAGCACCGGACAGGCCAGCTCTGGAAACACCATATATTTT. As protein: CASTGQASSGNTIYF.

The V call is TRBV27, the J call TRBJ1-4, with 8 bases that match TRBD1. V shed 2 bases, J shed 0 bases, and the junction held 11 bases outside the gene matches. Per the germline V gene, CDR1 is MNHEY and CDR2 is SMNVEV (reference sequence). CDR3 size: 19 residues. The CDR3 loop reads CASSLLAGTGTATNEKLFF. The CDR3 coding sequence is TGTGCCAGCAGTTTACTGGCCGGGACAGGTACTGCAACTAATGAAAAACTGTTTTTT.